The 19 T cell receptor beta chains reported below all come from one sample, sequenced in a study of tumor-infiltrating lymphocytes in primary liver carcinoma. Unsorted whole blood yielded the blood RNA, and germline DNA was also extracted. The input was approximately 500 ng total RNA; TCR beta cDNA was made from it with a constant-region primer. Slightly modified ARM-PCR served as the procedure for the TCR beta libraries. These libraries came from three rounds of nested multiplex PCR. Primers for the first two PCR rounds were TRBV1-TRBV30 forward primers and a C-beta reverse primer (roughly 9 cycles per round). TCRdb redid the calling of the multiplex PCR reads with MiXCR, one entry per CDR3 protein. The data show 180,000 or so distinct CDR3 sequences, around 60% seen once. What was sequenced was peripheral blood. The origin of the receptors is a man aged 40-49 years with primary liver carcinoma and hepatitis B virus infection.

Remarks on this clonotype: Mismatch with germline at one junction end may stem from a read error. V is TRBV7-9 and J is TRBJ2-7; TRBD2 is a possible D gene (5 bases). Germline lookup yields CDR1 SEHNR and CDR2 FQNEAQ (reference sequence). This CDR3 has 14 residues. The CDR3 here is CANSLARSSYEQYF. The CDR3 region has the DNA TGTGCCAACAGCTTAGCGCGGAGCTCCTACGAGCAGTACTTC.

The rearrangement joins TRBV6-1 to TRBJ1-2, with D uncertain. Looked up from germline, CDR1 is MNHNS and CDR2 is SASEGT. The CDR3 contains 14 residues. V gave up 2 bases and J gave up 5 bases, with 12 bases separating them. In DNA form, the CDR3 reads TGTGCCAGCAGTGAATTGGAGCGTACATATGGCTACACCTTC. It is translated as CASSELERTYGYTF.

To note about this clonotype: Compared with germline, one end of the junction differs, possibly owing to a read error. The V and J genes are TRBV6-6 and TRBJ2-7; 10 bases are shared with TRBD1. Germline CDR1 reads MNHNY; CDR2 reads SVGAGI (reference sequence). There are 13 residues in the CDR3. The CDR3 region is CATNPGTGAEEYF. CDR3 bases: TGTGCCACAAACCCCGGGACAGGGGCCGAGGAGTACTTC.

The chain recombines TRBV28 with TRBJ2-7, with unresolved D. The CDR3 length is 15 residues. Deletions cut 3 bases from V and 2 bases from J, with 14 bases between. The germline V gene has CDR1 MDHEN and CDR2 SYDVKM. The CDR3 bases are TGTGCCAGCAGTTTGCCCAGAAATACAGCCTACGAGCAGTACTTC. As protein: CASSLPRNTAYEQYF.

Regarding this clonotype: Mismatch with germline at one junction end may stem from a read error. The chain combines TRBV5-1 with TRBJ2-2; 9 bases are shared with TRBD1. Germline V gene sequence: CDR1 SGHRS, CDR2 YFSETQ. CDR3 length equals 17 residues. The CDR3 sequence: CASSSGTGTSNSGELFF. CDR3 DNA: TGCGCCAGCAGTTCCGGGACAGGGACCTCCAACAGCGGGGAGCTGTTTTTT.

V is TRBV28 and J is TRBJ2-7; D ambiguous. V was pared by 6 bases and J by 9 bases, with 15 bases between. The CDR3 consists of 12 residues. Germline loops: CDR1 MDHEN, CDR2 SYDVKM. Here the CDR3 reads CASSPMFGGQYF. In DNA, the CDR3 is TGTGCCAGCAGCCCAATGTTCGGTGGGCAGTACTTC.

Comments on this clonotype: The junction differs from germline at one of its ends, possibly a read error. This chain connects TRBV12-3 or TRBV12-4 to TRBJ1-2; D remains unclear. This CDR3 contains 13 residues. CDR3 protein: CARSFRAHYGYTF. CDR3 bases: TGTGCCAGAAGTTTCCGCGCTCACTATGGCTACACCTTC.

The chain combines TRBV11-2 with TRBJ1-1; possibly TRBD1 for D (5 bases). The CDR3 runs 13 residues. The V end lost 9 bases, the J end lost 4 bases, and 15 bases lay between the germline ends. The germline CDR1 and CDR2 sequences are SGHAT and FQNNGV. This chain's CDR3 is CARSPPGGTEAFF. CDR3 bases: TGTGCCAGGAGTCCGCCTGGGGGCACTGAAGCTTTCTTT.

In this sample, this clonotype turned up many times. V gene TRBV6-5 combines with J gene TRBJ2-4, with 9 bases fitting TRBD2. The CDR3 spans 19 residues. Germline V lookup: CDR1 MNHEY, CDR2 SVGAGI. Trimming took 4 bases from V and 0 from J; bases not matched to a gene: 13. The CDR3 loop is CASSSLPTSGGGAKNIQYF. The CDR3, as DNA: TGTGCCAGCAGTTCCCTACCGACTAGCGGAGGGGGAGCCAAAAACATTCAGTACTTC.

This clonotype has ten or more counts. The gene calls are TRBV6-5 and TRBJ2-1, with 11 bases aligning to TRBD2. This CDR3 comprises 15 residues. J was trimmed by 14 bases and V by 0 bases; bases with no gene match: 9. CDR1 MNHEY and CDR2 SVGAGI come from the germline V gene. CDR3 sequence: CASSYSSTSGSRKFF. In nucleotides, the CDR3 is TGTGCCAGCAGTTACTCTAGTACTAGCGGGAGTCGGAAGTTCTTC.

This clonotype was seen a handful of times. V and J are TRBV29-1 and TRBJ2-7; the match to TRBD2 covers 9 bases. Trimming cost V 6 bases and J 3 bases; bases outside gene matches: 9. The CDR3 is 14 residues long. The germline gives CDR1 SQVTM, CDR2 ANQGSEA. The CDR3 coding sequence is TGCAGCGTGCTTCTAGCGGGGAGAGGCTACGAGCAGTACTTC. This codes for CSVLLAGRGYEQYF.

V and J are TRBV7-8 and TRBJ2-7, with 10 bases that match TRBD2. The CDR3 is 17 amino acids. The V gene end was trimmed by 2 bases and the J gene end by 12 bases; junction bases not matched to a gene: 19. Germline assignment: CDR1 SGHVS and CDR2 FQNEAQ. The CDR3 DNA follows: TGTGCCAGCAGCTTACCGGCGGGCGCTAGCGGGAGTGGTAGTTGGTACTTC. Amino acids: CASSLPAGASGSGSWYF. Variable domain in full (rest from reference TRBV7-8 and TRBJ2-7): GAGVSQSPRYKVAKRGQDVALRCDPISGHVSLFWYQQALGQGPEFLTYFQNEAQLDKSGLPSDRFFAERPEGSVSTLKIQRTQQEDSAVYLCASSLPAGASGSGSWYFGPGTRLTVT.

A note on this clonotype: A much larger clone lies a single base off, so this may be a read error. The rearrangement joins TRBV29-1 to TRBJ2-5; D is ambiguous. This CDR3 region has 13 residues. Per germline, CDR1 SQVTM and CDR2 ANQGSEA. V lost 5 bases to trimming and J lost 4 bases, with 14 bases between them. This chain's CDR3 is CSVQRQARETQYF. In DNA form, the CDR3 reads TGCAGCGTTCAAAGGCAGGCCCGAGAGACCCAGTACTTC.

With regard to this clonotype: A much larger clone lies one base from this, so it may be a read error. V is TRBV29-1 and J is TRBJ1-5; D not resolved. The length of the CDR3 is 13 residues. CDR1 is SQVTM and CDR2 is ANQGSEA in the germline V gene. Deletions cut 2 bases from V and 7 bases from J, with 12 bases between. CDR3 amino acids: CSVETGDGQPQHF. The CDR3 region has the DNA TGCAGCGTTGAAACTGGCGACGGGCAGCCCCAGCATTTT.

This clonotype was found many times. This chain joins TRBV10-2 and TRBJ2-5; 9 positions match TRBD1. Germline V lookup: CDR1 WSHSY, CDR2 SAAADI. The length of the CDR3 is 14 residues. The V gene end was trimmed by 5 bases and the J gene end by 1 base; junction bases not matched to a gene: 2. The CDR3 protein is CASSRTGVQETQYF. As DNA, the CDR3 is TGCGCCAGCAGTAGGACAGGGGTCCAAGAGACCCAGTACTTC.

This clonotype came up once. The chain links TRBV7-8 to TRBJ2-5; D might be TRBD1 or TRBD2, each matching 5 bases. The CDR3 contains 15 residues. V was shortened by 3 bases and J by 5 bases, with 16 bases between the two germline ends. CDR1 is SGHVS and CDR2 is FQNEAQ in the germline V gene. The CDR3 DNA reads TGTGCCAGCAGCTTCCCGGGGACCGGTATGGAGACCCAGTACTTC. Amino acids: CASSFPGTGMETQYF.

The chain combines TRBV6-6 with TRBJ1-1; D is uncertain. The V gene's germline CDR1 is MNHNY and CDR2 SVGAGI (reference sequence). This CDR3 has 13 residues. V was pared by 9 bases and J by 8 bases, with 19 bases between. This CDR3 is CARSPTNEAEAFF. The CDR3 region has the DNA TGTGCCAGGAGTCCGACCAACGAGGCGGAAGCTTTCTTT.

To note about this clonotype: Germline and junction disagree at one end, which may indicate a read error. V usage is TRBV7-8 and J usage is TRBJ2-7; unclear D gene. Germline V CDR1 and CDR2: SGHVS, FQNEAQ. The CDR3 spans 13 residues. In DNA form, the CDR3 reads TGTGTCAGCAGCTTTACCACCGGCAGCGAGCAGTACTTC. It specifies CVSSFTTGSEQYF.

This clonotype appeared once. This sequence joins TRBV28 and TRBJ1-1; the D is unclear. Germline CDR1 MDHEN, CDR2 SYDVKM. Trimming cost V 6 bases and J 5 bases, with 10 bases left between them. CDR3 length: 12 residues. CDR3: CASSTVKTEAFF. In DNA form, the CDR3 reads TGTGCCAGCAGCACAGTTAAGACTGAAGCTTTCTTT.